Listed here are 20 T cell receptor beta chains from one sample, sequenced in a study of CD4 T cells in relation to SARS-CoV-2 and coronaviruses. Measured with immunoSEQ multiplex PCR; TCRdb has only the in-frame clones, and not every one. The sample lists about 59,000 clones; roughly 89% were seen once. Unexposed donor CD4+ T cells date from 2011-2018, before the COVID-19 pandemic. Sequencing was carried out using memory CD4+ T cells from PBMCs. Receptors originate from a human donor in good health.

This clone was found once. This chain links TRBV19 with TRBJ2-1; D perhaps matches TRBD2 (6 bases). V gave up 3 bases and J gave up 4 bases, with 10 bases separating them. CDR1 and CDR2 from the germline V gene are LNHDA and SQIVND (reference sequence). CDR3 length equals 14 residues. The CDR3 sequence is CASSMRAGYNEQFF. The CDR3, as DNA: TGTGCCAGTAGTATGAGGGCGGGATACAATGAGCAGTTCTTC. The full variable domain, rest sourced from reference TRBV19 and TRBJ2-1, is DGGITQSPKYLFRKEGQNVTLSCEQNLNHDAMYWYRQDPGQGLRLIYYSQIVNDFQKGDIAEGYSVSREKKESFPLTVTSAQKNPTAFYLCASSMRAGYNEQFFGPGTRLTVL.

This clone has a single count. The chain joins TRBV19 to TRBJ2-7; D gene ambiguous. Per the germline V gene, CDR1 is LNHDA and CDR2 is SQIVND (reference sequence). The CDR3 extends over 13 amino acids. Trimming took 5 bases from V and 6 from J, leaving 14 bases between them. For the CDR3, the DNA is TGTGCCAGTAGTCGTAGTACATCGTTCGAGCAGTACTTC. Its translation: CASSRSTSFEQYF.

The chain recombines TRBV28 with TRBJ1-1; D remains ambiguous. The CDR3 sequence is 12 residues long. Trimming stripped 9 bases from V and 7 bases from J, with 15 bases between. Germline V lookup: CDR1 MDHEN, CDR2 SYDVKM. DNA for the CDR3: TGTGCCAGTGGCTACAGAAACTTTGAAGCTTTCTTT. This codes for CASGYRNFEAFF.

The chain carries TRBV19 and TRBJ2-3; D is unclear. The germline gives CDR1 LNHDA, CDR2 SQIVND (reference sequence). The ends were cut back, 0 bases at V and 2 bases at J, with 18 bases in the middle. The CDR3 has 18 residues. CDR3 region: CASSIDHVGIGATDTQYF. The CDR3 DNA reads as TGTGCCAGTAGTATAGATCATGTGGGGATTGGTGCCACAGATACGCAGTATTTT.

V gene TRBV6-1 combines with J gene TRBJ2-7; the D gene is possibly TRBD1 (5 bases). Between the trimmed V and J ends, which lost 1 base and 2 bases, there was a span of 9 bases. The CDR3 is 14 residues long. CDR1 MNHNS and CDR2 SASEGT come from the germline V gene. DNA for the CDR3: TGTGCCAGCAGTGAAGACAGGTTCCCCTACGAGCAGTACTTC. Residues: CASSEDRFPYEQYF.

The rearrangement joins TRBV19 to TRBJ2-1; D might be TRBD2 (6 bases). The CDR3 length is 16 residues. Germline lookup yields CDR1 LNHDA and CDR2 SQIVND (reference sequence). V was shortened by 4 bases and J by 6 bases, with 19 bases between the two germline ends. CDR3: CASSKKTSWDPNEQFF. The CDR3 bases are TGTGCCAGTAGTAAAAAGACTAGTTGGGACCCCAATGAGCAGTTCTTC.

CDR3 DNA: TGCAGCGTTGCCAGAGCGAACACCGGGGAGCTGTTTTTT. It yields the protein CSVARANTGELFF. The chain joins TRBV29-1 to TRBJ2-2; D is ambiguous. In germline, CDR1 is SQVTM, CDR2 ANQGSEA. The CDR3 runs 13 residues. Between the trimmed V and J ends, which lost 4 bases and 0 bases, there was a span of 6 bases.

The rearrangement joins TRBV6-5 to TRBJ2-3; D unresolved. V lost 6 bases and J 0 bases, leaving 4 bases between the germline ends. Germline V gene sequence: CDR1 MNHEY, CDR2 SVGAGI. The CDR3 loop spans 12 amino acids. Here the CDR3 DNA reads TGTGCCAGCAGACCAAGCACAGATACGCAGTATTTT. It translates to CASRPSTDTQYF.

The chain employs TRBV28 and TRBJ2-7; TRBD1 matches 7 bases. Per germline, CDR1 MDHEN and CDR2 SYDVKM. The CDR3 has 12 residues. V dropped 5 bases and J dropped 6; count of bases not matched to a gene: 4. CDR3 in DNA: TGTGCCAGCAGTGAGACAGGGTCCGAGCAGTACTTC. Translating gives CASSETGSEQYF.

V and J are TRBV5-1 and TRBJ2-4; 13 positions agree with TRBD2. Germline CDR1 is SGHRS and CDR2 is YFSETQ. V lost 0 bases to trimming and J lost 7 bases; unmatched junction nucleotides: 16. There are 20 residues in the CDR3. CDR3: CASSLGPTRTSGSFGNIQYF. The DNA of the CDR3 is TGCGCCAGCAGCTTGGGACCTACCCGGACTAGCGGGAGTTTTGGGAACATTCAGTACTTC.

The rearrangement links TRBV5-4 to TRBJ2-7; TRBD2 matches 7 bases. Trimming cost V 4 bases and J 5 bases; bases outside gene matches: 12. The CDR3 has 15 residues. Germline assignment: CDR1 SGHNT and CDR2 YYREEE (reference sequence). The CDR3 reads CASSPMAGVVNEQYF. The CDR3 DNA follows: TGTGCCAGCAGCCCGATGGCGGGAGTAGTAAACGAGCAGTACTTC.

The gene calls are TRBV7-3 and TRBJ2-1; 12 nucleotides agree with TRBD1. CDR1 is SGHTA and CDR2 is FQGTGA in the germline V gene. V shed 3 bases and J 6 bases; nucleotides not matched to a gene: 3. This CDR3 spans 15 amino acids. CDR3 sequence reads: CASSLGQGAVNEQFF. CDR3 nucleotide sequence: TGTGCCAGCAGCTTGGGACAGGGGGCGGTCAATGAGCAGTTCTTC.

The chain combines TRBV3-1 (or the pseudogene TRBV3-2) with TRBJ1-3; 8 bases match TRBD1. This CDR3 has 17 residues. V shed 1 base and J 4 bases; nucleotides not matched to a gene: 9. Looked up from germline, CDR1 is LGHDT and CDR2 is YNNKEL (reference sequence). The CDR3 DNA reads TGTGCCAGCAGCCAAGTGGCAGGGGGCTTTTCAGGAAACACCATATATTTT. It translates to CASSQVAGGFSGNTIYF.

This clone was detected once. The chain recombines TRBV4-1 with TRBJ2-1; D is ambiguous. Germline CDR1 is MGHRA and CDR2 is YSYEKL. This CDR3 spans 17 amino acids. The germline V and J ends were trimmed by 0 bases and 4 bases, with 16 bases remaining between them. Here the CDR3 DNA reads TGCGCCAGCAGCCAAGATACGGACGGCGACCCATACAATGAGCAGTTCTTC. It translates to CASSQDTDGDPYNEQFF.

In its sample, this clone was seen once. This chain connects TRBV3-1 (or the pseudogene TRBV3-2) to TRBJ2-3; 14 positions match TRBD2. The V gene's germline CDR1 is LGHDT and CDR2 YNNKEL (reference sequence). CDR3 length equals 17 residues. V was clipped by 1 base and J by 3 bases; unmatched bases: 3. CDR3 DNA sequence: TGTGCCAGCAGCCAAGGGACTAGCGGGAGGAAAACAGATACGCAGTATTTT. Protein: CASSQGTSGRKTDTQYF.

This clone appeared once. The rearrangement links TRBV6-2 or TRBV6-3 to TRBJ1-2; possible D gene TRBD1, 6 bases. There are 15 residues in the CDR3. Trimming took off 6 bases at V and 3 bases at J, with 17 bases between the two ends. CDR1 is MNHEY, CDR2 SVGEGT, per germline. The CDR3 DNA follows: TGTGCCAGCAGCCCCACAGGGAGAACTCACTATGGCTACACCTTC. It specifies CASSPTGRTHYGYTF.

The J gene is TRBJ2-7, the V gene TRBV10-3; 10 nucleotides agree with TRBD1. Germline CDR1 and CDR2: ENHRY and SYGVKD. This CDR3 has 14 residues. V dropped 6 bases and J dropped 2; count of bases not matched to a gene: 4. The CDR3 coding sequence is TGTGCCATCAGACAAGGGACAGGGGCCTACGAGCAGTACTTC. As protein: CAIRQGTGAYEQYF.

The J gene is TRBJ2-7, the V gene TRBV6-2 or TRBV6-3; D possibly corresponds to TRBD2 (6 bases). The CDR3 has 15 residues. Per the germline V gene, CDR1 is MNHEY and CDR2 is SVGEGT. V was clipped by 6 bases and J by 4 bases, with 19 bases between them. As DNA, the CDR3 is TGTGCCAGCAGCCCTGTCTTGGACTATGCATACGAGCAGTACTTC. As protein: CASSPVLDYAYEQYF.

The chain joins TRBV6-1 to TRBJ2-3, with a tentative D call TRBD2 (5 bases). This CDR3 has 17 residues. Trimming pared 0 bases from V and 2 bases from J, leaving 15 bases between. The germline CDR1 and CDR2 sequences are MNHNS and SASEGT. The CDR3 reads CASSEAFLARATDTQYF. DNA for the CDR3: TGTGCCAGCAGTGAAGCGTTCCTAGCTCGGGCCACAGATACGCAGTATTTT.

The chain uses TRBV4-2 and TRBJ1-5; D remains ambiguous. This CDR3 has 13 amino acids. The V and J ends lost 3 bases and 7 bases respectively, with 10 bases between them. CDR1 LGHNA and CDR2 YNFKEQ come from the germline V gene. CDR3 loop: CASSQEPGQPQHF. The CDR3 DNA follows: TGTGCCAGCAGCCAGGAGCCTGGGCAGCCCCAGCATTTT.